Described below is a single TCR beta chain sequence and its context. This sample was taken from a study of long-term antiretroviral therapy in people with HIV. Germline assignment: CDR1 SGHTA and CDR2 FQGNSA. The CDR3 has 16 amino acids. Trimming cost V 5 bases and J 4 bases, with 18 bases left between them. At the survey level, the v3.0 immunoSEQ assay was run. Clones were read by immunoSEQ multiplex PCR, and TCRdb kept only the in-frame ones, dropping some. The repertoire has about 48,000 clones, roughly 80% of them found once; the top ten carry roughly 3%. The sequences come from unsorted PBMCs, collected 0.8 years after starting antiretroviral therapy. The receptor comes from a woman aged 18-29 years with HIV. The chain combines TRBV7-2 with TRBJ1-3; D is undetermined. The CDR3 reads CASSPGGPPLGNTIYF. DNA of the CDR3: TGTGCCAGCAGCCCCGGTGGCCCTCCCCTCGGAAACACCATATATTTT.